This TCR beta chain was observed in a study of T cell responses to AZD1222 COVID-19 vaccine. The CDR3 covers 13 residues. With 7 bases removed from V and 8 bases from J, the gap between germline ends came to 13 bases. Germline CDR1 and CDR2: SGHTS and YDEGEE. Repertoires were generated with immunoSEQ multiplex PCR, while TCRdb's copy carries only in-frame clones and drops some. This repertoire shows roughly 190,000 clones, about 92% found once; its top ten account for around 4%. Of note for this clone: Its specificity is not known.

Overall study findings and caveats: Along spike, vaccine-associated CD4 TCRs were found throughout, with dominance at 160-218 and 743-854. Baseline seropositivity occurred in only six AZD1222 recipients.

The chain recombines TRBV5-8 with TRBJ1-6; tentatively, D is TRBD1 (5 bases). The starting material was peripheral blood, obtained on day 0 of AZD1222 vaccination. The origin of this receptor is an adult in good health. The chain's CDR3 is CASPGLPYSPLHF. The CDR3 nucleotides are TGTGCCAGCCCGGGACTGCCTTATTCACCCCTCCACTTT.